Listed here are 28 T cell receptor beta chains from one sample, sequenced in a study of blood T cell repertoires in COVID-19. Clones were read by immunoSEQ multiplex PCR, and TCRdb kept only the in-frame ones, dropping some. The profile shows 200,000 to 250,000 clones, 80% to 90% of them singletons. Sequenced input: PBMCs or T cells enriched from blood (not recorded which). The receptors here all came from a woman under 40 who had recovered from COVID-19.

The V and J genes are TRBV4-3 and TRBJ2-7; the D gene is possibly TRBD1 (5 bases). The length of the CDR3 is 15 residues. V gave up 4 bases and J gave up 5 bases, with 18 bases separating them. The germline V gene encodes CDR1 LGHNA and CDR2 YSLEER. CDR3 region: CASSPSWQGANEQYF. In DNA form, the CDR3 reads TGCGCCAGCAGCCCCTCCTGGCAGGGTGCTAACGAGCAGTACTTC.

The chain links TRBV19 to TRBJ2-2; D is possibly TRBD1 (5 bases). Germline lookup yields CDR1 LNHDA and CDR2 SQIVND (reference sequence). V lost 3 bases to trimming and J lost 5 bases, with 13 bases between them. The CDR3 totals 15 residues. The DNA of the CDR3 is TGTGCCAGTAGTATCGTTACAGGTCAAACCGGGGAGCTGTTTTTT. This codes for CASSIVTGQTGELFF.

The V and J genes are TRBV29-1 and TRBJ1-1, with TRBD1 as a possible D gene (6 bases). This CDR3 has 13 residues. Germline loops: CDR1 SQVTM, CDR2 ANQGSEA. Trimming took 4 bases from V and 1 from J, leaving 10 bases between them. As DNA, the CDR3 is TGCAGCGTTGGGGACAACGCGAACACTGAAGCTTTCTTT. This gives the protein CSVGDNANTEAFF.

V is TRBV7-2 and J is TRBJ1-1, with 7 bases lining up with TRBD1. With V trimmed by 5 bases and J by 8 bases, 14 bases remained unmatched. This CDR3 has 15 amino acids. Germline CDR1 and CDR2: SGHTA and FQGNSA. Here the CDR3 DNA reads TGTGCCAGCAGCGCCCCGGGACAGCGCCAGTGGGAAGCTTTCTTT. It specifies CASSAPGQRQWEAFF.

The DNA for the CDR3 is TGTGCCAGCAGTTTTCACAGGGAAACTGAAGCTTTCTTT. Its protein product is CASSFHRETEAFF. The V and J genes are TRBV12-3 or TRBV12-4 and TRBJ1-1, with D maybe TRBD1 (6 bases). Trimming took off 3 bases at V and 5 bases at J, with 10 bases between the two ends. The CDR3 has 13 amino acids.

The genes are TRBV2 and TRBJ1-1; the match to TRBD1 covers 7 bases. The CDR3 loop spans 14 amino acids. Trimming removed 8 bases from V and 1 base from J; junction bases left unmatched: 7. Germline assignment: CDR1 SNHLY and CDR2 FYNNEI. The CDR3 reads CASRQGIQNTEAFF. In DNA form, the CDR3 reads TGTGCCAGCCGACAGGGTATTCAGAACACTGAAGCTTTCTTT.

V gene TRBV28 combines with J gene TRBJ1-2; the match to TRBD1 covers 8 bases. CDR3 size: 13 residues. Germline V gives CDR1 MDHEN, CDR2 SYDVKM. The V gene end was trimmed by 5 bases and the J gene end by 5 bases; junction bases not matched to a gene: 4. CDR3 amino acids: CASSPTGDYGYTF. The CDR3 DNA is TGTGCCAGCAGTCCGACAGGGGATTATGGCTACACCTTC.

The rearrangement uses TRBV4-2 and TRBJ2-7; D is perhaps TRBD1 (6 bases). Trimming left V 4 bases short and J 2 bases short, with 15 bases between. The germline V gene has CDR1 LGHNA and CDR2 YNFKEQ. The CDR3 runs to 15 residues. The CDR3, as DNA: TGTGCCAGCAGCCCTGGACAGACTGATACCTACGAGCAGTACTTC. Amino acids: CASSPGQTDTYEQYF.

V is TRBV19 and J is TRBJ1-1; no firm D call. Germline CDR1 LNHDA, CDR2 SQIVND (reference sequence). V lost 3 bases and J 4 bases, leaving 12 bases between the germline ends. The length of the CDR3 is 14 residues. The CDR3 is CASSMAGMATEAFF. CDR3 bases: TGTGCCAGTAGTATGGCGGGGATGGCCACTGAAGCTTTCTTT.

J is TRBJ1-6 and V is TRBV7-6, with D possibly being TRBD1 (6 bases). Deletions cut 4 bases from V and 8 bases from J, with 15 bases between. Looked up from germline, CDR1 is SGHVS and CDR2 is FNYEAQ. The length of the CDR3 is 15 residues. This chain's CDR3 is CASSSLVRGDSPLHF. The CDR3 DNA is TGTGCCAGCAGCTCCCTGGTCAGGGGCGATTCACCCCTCCACTTT.

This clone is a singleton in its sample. CDR3: CASSLGQSGGYEQYF. The DNA for the CDR3 is TGTGCCAGCAGCTTAGGACAGTCAGGGGGGTACGAGCAGTACTTC. The J gene is TRBJ2-7, the V gene TRBV7-2, with D possibly TRBD1 on 7 matching bases. Trimming removed 1 base from V and 4 bases from J, with 14 bases in between. The CDR3 is 15 residues long. The germline V gene encodes CDR1 SGHTA and CDR2 FQGNSA. Filled out from reference TRBV7-2 and TRBJ2-7, the complete variable domain reads GAGVSQSPSNKVTEKGKDVELRCDPISGHTALYWYRQSLGQGLEFLIYFQGNSAPDKSGLPSDRFSAERTGGSVSTLTIQRTQQEDSAVYLCASSLGQSGGYEQYFGPGTRLTVT.

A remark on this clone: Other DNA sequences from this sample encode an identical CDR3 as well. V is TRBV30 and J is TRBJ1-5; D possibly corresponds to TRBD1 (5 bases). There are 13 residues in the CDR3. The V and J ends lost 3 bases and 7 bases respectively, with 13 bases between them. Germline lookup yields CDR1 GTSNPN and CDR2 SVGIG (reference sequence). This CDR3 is CAWSVRGGQPQHF. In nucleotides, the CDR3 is TGTGCCTGGAGCGTACGGGGGGGGCAGCCCCAGCATTTT.

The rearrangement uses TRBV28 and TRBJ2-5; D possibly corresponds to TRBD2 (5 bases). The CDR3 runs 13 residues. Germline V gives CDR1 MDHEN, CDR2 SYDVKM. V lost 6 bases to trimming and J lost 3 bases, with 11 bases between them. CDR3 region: CASSLGLEETQYF. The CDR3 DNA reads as TGTGCCAGCAGCCTTGGACTGGAAGAGACCCAGTACTTC.

Written as DNA, the CDR3 is TGTGCCAGCACCCAGATCACTAGCGGCGGGGAGCTGTTTTTT. Its translation is CASTQITSGGELFF. V is TRBV6-5 and J is TRBJ2-2, with 8 bases identical to TRBD2. The germline gives CDR1 MNHEY, CDR2 SVGAGI. V lost 7 bases and J lost 7; bases outside the gene matches: 8. The CDR3 sequence is 14 residues long.

The CDR3 sequence is CASSKGQAHVNEKLFF. CDR3 bases: TGCGCCAGCAGCAAAGGACAGGCGCACGTCAATGAAAAACTGTTTTTT. This chain links TRBV5-1 with TRBJ1-4; 7 bases fit TRBD1. Germline-derived CDR1 and CDR2 are SGHRS and YFSETQ. V lost 4 bases to trimming and J lost 5 bases; unmatched junction nucleotides: 11. The CDR3 contains 16 residues.

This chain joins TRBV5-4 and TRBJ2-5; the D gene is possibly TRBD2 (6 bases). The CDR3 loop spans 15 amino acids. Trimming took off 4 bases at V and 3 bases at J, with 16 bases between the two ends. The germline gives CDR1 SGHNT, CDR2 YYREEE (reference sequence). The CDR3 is CASSRPGGSKETQYF. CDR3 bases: TGTGCCAGCAGCCGCCCAGGAGGGTCGAAAGAGACCCAGTACTTC.

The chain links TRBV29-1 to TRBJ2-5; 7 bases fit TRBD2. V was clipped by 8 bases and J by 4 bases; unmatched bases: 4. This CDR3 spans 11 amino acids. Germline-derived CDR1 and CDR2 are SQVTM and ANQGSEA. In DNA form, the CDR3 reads TGCAGCCCGTGGGAGGGAGAGACCCAGTACTTC. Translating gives CSPWEGETQYF.

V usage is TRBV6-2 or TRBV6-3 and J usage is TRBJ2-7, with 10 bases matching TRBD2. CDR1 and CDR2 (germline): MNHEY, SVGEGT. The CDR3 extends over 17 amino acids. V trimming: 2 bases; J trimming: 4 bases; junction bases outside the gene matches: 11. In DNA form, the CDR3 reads TGTGCCAGCAGTTACAGTAGCAGAGCGGGAGGGCTGTACGAGCAGTACTTC. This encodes CASSYSSRAGGLYEQYF.

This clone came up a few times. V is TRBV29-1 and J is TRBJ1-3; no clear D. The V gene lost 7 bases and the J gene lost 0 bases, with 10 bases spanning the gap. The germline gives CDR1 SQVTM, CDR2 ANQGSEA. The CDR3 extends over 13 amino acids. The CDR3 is CSGAVSSGNTIYF. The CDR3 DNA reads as TGCAGCGGAGCCGTGAGCTCTGGAAACACCATATATTTT.

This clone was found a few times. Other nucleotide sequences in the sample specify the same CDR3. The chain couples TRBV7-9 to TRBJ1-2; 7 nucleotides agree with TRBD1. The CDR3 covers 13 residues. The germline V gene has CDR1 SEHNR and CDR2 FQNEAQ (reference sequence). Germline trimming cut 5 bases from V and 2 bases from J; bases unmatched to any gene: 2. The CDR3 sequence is CASSPTGNYGYTF. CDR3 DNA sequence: TGTGCCAGCAGCCCGACAGGGAACTATGGCTACACCTTC.

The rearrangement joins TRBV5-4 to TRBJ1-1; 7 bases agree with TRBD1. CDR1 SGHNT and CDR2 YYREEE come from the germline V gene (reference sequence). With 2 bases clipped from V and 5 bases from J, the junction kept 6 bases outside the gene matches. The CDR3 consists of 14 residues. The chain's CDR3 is CASSFRQGGTEAFF. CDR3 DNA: TGTGCCAGCAGCTTTAGACAGGGTGGGACTGAAGCTTTCTTT. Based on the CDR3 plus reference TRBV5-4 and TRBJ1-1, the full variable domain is ETGVTQSPTHLIKTRGQQVTLRCSSQSGHNTVSWYQQALGQGPQFIFQYYREEENGRGNFPPRFSGLQFPNYSSELNVNALELDDSALYLCASSFRQGGTEAFFGQGTRLTVV.

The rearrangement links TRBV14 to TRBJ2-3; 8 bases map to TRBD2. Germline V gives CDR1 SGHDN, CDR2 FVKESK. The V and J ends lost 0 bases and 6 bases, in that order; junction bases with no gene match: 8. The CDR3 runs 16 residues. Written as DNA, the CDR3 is TGTGCCAGCAGCCAAGAAAGGTGGCGGGAGGAGGATACGCAGTATTTT. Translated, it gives CASSQERWREEDTQYF.

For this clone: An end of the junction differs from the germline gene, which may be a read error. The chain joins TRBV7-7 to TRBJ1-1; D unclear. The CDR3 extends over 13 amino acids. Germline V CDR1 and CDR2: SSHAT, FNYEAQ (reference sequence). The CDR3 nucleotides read TGTGCTAGCAGCTTAGATACAACACATGAAGCTTTCTTT. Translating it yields CASSLDTTHEAFF.

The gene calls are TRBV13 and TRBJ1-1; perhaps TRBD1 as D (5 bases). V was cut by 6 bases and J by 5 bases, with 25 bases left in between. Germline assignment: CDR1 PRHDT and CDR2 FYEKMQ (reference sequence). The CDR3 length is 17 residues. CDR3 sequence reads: CASRTGGSAGGVTEAFF. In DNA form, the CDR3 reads TGTGCCAGCAGGACCGGGGGGTCGGCGGGAGGAGTTACTGAAGCTTTCTTT.

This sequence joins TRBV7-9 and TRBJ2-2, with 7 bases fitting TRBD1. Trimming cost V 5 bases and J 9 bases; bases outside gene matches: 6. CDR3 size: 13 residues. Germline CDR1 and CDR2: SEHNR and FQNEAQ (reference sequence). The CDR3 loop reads CASSNRQGRELFF. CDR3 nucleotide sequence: TGTGCCAGCAGCAACCGACAGGGAAGGGAGCTGTTTTTT.

CDR3 protein: CASSPGHLNTEAFF. The CDR3 nucleotides are TGTGCCAGCAGTCCGGGACACTTGAACACTGAAGCTTTCTTT. The chain employs TRBV2 and TRBJ1-1; TRBD1 might be the D (6 bases). Between the trimmed V and J ends, which lost 5 bases and 0 bases, there was a span of 10 bases. The CDR3 is 14 residues long. Germline CDR1 SNHLY, CDR2 FYNNEI.

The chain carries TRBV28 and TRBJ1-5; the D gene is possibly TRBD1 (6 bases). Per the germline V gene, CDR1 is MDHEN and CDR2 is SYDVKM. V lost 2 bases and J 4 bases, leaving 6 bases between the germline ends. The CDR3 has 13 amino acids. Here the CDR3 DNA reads TGTGCCAGCAGTTTAGACAGGAATCAGCCCCAGCATTTT. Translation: CASSLDRNQPQHF. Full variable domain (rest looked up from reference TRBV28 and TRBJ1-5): DVKVTQSSRYLVKRTGEKVFLECVQDMDHENMFWYRQDPGLGLRLIYFSYDVKMKEKGDIPEGYSVSREKKERFSLILESASTNQTSMYLCASSLDRNQPQHFGDGTRLSIL.

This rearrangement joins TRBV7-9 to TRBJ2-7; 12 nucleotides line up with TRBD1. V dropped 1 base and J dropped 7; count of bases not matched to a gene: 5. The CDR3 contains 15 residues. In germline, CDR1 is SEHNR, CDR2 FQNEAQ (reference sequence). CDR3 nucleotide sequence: TGTGCCAGCAGCTTAGAGGGGACAGGGGGCGGAGAGCAGTACTTC. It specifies CASSLEGTGGGEQYF.